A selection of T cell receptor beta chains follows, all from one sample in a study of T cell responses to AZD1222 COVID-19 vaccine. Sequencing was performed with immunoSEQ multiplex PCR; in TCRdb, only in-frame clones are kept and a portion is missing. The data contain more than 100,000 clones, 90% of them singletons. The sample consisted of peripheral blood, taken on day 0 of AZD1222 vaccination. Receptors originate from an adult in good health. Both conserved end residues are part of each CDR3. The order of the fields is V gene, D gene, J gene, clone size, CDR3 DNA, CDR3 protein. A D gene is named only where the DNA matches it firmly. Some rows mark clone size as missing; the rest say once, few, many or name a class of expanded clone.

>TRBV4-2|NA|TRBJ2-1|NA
TGTGCCAGCAGCCAATTACCCTACAATGAGCAGTTCTTC
CASSQLPYNEQFF
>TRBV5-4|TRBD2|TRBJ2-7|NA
TGTGCCAGCAGGGTGGGGGGGTCCCCTCTAGACGAGCAGTACTTC
CASRVGGSPLDEQYF
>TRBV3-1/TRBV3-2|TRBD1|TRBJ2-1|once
TGTGCCAGCAGCTTAGACAGGGGTTGGGTCAATGAGCAGTTCTTC
CASSLDRGWVNEQFF
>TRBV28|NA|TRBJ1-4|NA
TGTGCCAGCAGCTACCGATGGAATGAAAAACTGTTTTTT
CASSYRWNEKLFF
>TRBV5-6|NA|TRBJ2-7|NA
TGTGCCAGCAGCCGGACGGGTGGTCCAGGACGGGTTAACGAGCAGTACTTC
CASSRTGGPGRVNEQYF
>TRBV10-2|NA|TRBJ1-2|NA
TGCGCCAGCAGTGACCCAGGTAACGCCTATGGCTACACCTTC
CASSDPGNAYGYTF
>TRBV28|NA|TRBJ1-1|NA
TGTGCCAGCAGTTTATTAGGAGGTAGGGGGGAAGCTTTCTTT
CASSLLGGRGEAFF
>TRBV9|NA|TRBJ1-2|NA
TGTGCCAGCAGCTTCGGAACATCCCCGGGAGGCTACACCTTC
CASSFGTSPGGYTF
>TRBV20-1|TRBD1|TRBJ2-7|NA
TGCAGTGCTAGTGTCAGGGGGCCGCGGGAGCAGTACTTC
CSASVRGPREQYF
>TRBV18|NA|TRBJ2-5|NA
TGTGCCAGCTCACCACGGATTAACCGCCAAGAGACCCAGTACTTC
CASSPRINRQETQYF
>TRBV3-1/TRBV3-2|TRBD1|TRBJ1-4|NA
TGTGCCAGCAGCCAGACAGGGGGCCGTGAAAAACTGTTTTTT
CASSQTGGREKLFF
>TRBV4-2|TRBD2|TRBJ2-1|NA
TGTGCCAGCAGCCCTACTGTATTAGCGGGGGATGGCAATGAGCAGTTCTTC
CASSPTVLAGDGNEQFF
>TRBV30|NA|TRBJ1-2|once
TGTGCCTGGAGCGACCTCGGGACGGTCGCTTCGTATGGCTACACCTTC
CAWSDLGTVASYGYTF
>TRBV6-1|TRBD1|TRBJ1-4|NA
TGTGCCAGCAGTGAAGTCGACAGGGGAAATGAAAAACTGTTTTTT
CASSEVDRGNEKLFF
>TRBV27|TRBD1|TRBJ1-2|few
TGTGCCAGCAGATCAGCCCGACTGACAGGGCGATATGGCTACACCTTC
CASRSARLTGRYGYTF
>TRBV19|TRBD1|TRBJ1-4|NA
TGTGCCAGTAGCCCCCCGGACAGGGGAAATGAAAAACTGTTTTTT
CASSPPDRGNEKLFF
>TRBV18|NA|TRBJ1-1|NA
TGTGCCAGCTCACCACGGGCAGGCGAGAACACTGAAGCTTTCTTT
CASSPRAGENTEAFF